The TCR beta chain under discussion was sequenced for a study of regulatory T cells in long-lasting Graves disease. This clonotype was recorded many times. The ends were cut back, 2 bases at V and 8 bases at J, with 13 bases in the middle. This CDR3 region has 13 residues. The V gene's germline CDR1 is DFQATT and CDR2 SNEGSKA (reference sequence). Time point specified: newly diagnosed GD, antithyroid drugs for less than 3 months. The TCR library was prepared using RNA isolated from PBMCs. Arm-PCR of CDR3 regions with iRepertoire HTBI primers generated TCR beta libraries. From the multiplex PCR reads, TCRdb called clonotypes with MiXCR, one entry per CDR3 protein. The profile shows under 700,000 distinct CDR3 sequences, 15% to 20% of them singletons. The same data also went into a second study, on T cells in Graves' hyperthyroidism and ophthalmopathy. From that second work: In the first-round RT-PCR of the TCR CDR3, the HTBI primer set was used.

Sequenced here: peripheral blood mononuclear cells (PBMCs), sampled at new diagnosis, from a patient treated with antithyroid drugs. The sequence was obtained from a woman aged 35-60 years with Graves disease. This rearrangement joins TRBV20-1 to TRBJ2-1; D is perhaps TRBD2 (5 bases). This CDR3 reads CSARTAAGDEQFF. The CDR3 nucleotides read TGCAGTGCTAGAACTGCGGCGGGCGATGAGCAGTTCTTC.